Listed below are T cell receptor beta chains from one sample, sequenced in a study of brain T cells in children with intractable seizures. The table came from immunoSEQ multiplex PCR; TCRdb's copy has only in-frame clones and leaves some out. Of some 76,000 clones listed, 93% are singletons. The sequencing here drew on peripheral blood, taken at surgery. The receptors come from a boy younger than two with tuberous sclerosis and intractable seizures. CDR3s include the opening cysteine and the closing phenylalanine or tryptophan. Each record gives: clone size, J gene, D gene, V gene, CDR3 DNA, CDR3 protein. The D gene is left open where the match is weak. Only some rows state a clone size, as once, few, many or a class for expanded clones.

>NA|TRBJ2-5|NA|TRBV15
TGTGCCACCAGCGGGTTTGCCTGGGGTTGGTTTGAGACCCAGTACTTC
CATSGFAWGWFETQYF
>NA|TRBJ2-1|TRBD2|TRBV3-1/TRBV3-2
TGTGCCAGCAGCCAAATAGCGGGGGCCCACAATGAGCAGTTCTTC
CASSQIAGAHNEQFF
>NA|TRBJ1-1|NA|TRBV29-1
TGCAGCGTTGAAAGGGGCTTGTACACTGAAGCTTTCTTT
CSVERGLYTEAFF
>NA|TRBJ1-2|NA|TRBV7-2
TGTGCCAGCAGCTTAGGGCCGGGACAACTCTATGGCTACACCTTC
CASSLGPGQLYGYTF
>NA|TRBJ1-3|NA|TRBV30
TGTGCCTGGAGCCTCATGAGGTGGGGAAACACCATATATTTT
CAWSLMRWGNTIYF
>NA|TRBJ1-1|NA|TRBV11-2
TGTGCCAGCAGCTTCCCCACGAACACTGAAGCTTTCTTT
CASSFPTNTEAFF
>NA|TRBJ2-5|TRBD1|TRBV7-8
TGTGCCAGCAGCCTCACAGGGGGCACCGAGACCCAGTACTTC
CASSLTGGTETQYF
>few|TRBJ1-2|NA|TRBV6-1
TGTGCCAGCAATGAAGGACAGACAAGCTATGGCTACACCTTC
CASNEGQTSYGYTF
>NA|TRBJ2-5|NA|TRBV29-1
TGCAGCGCTGGGTTGGGGCCCTACCAAGAGACCCAGTACTTC
CSAGLGPYQETQYF
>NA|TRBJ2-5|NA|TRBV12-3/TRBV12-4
TGTGCCAGCAGTTCTAAGTACCAAGAGACCCAGTACTTC
CASSSKYQETQYF
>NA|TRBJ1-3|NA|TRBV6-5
TGTGCCAGCAGTTACGACGTCAGCTCTGGAAACACCATATATTTT
CASSYDVSSGNTIYF
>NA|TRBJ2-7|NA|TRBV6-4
TGTGCCAGCAGTGTTACCACCAACTACGAGCAGTACTTC
CASSVTTNYEQYF
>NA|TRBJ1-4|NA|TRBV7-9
TGTGCCAGCAGCCCCACAGGGCATGGTGAAAAACTGTTTTTT
CASSPTGHGEKLFF
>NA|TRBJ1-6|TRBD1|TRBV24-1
TGTGCCATCTCCCAGGGGGATAATTCACCCCTCCACTTT
CAISQGDNSPLHF
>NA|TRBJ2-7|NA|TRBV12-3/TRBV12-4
TGTGCCAGCAGCCTGACTAGCTCCTACGAGCAGTACTTC
CASSLTSSYEQYF
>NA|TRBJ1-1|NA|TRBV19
TGTGCCAGTAGTCCTCCCCGGGGTAACACTGAAGCTTTCTTT
CASSPPRGNTEAFF
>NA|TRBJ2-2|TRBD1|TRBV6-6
TGTGCCAGCAGCAAGACAGGGCCGGGGGAGCTGTTTTTT
CASSKTGPGELFF